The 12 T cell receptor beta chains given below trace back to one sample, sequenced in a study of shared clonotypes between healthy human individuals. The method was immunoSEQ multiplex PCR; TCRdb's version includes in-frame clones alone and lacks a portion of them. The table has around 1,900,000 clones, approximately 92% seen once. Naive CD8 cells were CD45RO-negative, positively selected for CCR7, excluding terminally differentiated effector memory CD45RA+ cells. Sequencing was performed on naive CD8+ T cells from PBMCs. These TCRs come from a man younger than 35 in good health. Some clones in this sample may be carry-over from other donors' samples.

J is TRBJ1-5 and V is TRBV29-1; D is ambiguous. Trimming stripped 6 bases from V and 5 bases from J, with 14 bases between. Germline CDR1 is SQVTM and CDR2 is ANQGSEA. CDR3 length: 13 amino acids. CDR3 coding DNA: TGCAGCGTCCTTGAGGGAGAATATCAGCCCCAGCATTTT. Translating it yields CSVLEGEYQPQHF.

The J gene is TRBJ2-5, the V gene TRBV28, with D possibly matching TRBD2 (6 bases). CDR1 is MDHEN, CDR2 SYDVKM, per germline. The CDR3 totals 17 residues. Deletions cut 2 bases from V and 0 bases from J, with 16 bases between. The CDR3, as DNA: TGTGCCAGCAGTTTAGGGCGGGACTTAATGTACCAAGAGACCCAGTACTTC. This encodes CASSLGRDLMYQETQYF.

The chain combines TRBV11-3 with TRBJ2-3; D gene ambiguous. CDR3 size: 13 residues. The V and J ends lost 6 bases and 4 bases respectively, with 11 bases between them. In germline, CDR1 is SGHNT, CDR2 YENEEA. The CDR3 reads CASSYTTPDTQYF. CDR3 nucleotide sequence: TGTGCCAGCAGTTACACAACCCCAGATACGCAGTATTTT.

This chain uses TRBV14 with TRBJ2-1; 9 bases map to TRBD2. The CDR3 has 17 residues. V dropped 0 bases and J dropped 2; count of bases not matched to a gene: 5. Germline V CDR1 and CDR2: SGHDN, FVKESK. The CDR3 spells CASSQDLTSGPYNEQFF. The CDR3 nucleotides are TGTGCCAGCAGCCAAGATTTGACTAGCGGTCCCTACAATGAGCAGTTCTTC. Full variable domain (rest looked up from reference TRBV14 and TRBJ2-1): EAGVTQFPSHSVIEKGQTVTLRCDPISGHDNLYWYRRVMGKEIKFLLHFVKESKQDESGMPNNRFLAERTGGTYSTLKVQPAELEDSGVYFCASSQDLTSGPYNEQFFGPGTRLTVL.

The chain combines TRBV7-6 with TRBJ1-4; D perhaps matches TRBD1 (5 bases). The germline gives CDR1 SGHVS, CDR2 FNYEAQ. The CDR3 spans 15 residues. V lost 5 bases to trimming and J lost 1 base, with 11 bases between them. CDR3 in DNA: TGTGCCAGCAGCCCTATGGGGGAAACTAATGAAAAACTGTTTTTT. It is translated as CASSPMGETNEKLFF.

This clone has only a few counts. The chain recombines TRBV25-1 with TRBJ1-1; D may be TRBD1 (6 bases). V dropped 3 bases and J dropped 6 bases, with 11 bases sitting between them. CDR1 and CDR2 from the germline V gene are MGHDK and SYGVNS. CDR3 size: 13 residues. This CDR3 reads CASSDLGAAEAFF. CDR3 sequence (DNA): TGTGCCAGCAGTGACCTGGGGGCGGCTGAAGCTTTCTTT.

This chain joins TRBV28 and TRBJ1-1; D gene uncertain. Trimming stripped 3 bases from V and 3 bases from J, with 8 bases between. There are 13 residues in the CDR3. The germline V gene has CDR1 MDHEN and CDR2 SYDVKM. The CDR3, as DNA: TGTGCCAGCAGTTTGCGCGAGGACACTGAAGCTTTCTTT. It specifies CASSLREDTEAFF.

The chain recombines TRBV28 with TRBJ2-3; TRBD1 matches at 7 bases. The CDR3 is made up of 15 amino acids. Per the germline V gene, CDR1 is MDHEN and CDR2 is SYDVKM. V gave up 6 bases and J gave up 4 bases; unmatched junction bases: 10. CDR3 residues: CASRPRRQGSDTQYF. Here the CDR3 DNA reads TGTGCCAGCAGACCCCGTCGACAGGGATCAGATACGCAGTATTTT.

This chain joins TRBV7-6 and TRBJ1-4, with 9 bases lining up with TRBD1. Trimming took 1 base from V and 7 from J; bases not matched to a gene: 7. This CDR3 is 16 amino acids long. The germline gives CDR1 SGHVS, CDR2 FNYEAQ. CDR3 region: CASSLGMGQGSEKLFF. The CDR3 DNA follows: TGTGCCAGCAGCTTAGGAATGGGACAGGGCAGTGAAAAACTGTTTTTT. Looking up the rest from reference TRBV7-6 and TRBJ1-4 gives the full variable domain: GAGVSQSPRYKVTKRGQDVALRCDPISGHVSLYWYRQALGQGPEFLTYFNYEAQQDKSGLPNDRFSAERPEGSISTLTIQRTEQRDSAMYRCASSLGMGQGSEKLFFGSGTQLSVL.

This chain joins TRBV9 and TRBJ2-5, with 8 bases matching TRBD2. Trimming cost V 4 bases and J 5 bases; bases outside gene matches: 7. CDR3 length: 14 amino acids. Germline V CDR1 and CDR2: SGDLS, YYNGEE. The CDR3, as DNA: TGTGCCAGCAGCCTTGGACTAGCCATGGAGACCCAGTACTTC. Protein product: CASSLGLAMETQYF.

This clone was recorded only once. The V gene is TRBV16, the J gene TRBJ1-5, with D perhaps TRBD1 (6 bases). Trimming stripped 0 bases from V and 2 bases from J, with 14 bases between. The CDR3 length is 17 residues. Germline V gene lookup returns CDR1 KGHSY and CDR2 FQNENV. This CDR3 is CASSQSRGLRGNQPQHF. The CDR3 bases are TGTGCCAGCAGCCAATCGCGGGGGCTTCGGGGCAATCAGCCCCAGCATTTT.

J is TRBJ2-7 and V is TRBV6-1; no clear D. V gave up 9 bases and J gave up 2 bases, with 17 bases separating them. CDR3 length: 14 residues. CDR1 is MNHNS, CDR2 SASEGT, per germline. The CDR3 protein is CASRGEASPYEQYF. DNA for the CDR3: TGTGCCAGTAGAGGAGAGGCGAGTCCCTACGAGCAGTACTTC.